This T cell receptor (beta chain) came from a study of vaccination and CD4 T cells after COVID-19. The wider study: Convalescents were six males and four females, two of them Hispanic.

An Oncomine TCR Beta short-read assay was used to sequence the DNA from cultured CD4+ T cells. One entry per CDR3 protein, called by TCRdb with MiXCR from the PCR reads. The table has 10,000 to 15,000 distinct CDR3 sequences, approximately 56% seen once. The CDR3 runs to 15 residues. V shed 5 bases, J shed 7 bases, and the junction held 11 bases outside the gene matches. Germline V gene sequence: CDR1 SNHLY, CDR2 FYNNEI. Described treatment: roughly nine-day PBMC culture with coronavirus spike peptide pools or control peptides (ViraFEST assay). Culture conditions combined a few million PBMCs per well with around 9.2 IU/ml IL-2 and around 10 ug/ml peptide pools. This clonotype is labeled large (0.1 to 1%). Its antigen is unidentified.

The sample comprised CD4+ T cells from blood, cultured in vitro. The chain couples TRBV2 to TRBJ1-1; 9 nucleotides match TRBD1. The clonotype was recovered from a human donor who had recovered from COVID-19. CDR3: CASSRQGVRAGEAFF. Written as DNA, the CDR3 is TGTGCCAGCAGTCGACAGGGGGTCCGGGCGGGTGAAGCTTTCTTT.